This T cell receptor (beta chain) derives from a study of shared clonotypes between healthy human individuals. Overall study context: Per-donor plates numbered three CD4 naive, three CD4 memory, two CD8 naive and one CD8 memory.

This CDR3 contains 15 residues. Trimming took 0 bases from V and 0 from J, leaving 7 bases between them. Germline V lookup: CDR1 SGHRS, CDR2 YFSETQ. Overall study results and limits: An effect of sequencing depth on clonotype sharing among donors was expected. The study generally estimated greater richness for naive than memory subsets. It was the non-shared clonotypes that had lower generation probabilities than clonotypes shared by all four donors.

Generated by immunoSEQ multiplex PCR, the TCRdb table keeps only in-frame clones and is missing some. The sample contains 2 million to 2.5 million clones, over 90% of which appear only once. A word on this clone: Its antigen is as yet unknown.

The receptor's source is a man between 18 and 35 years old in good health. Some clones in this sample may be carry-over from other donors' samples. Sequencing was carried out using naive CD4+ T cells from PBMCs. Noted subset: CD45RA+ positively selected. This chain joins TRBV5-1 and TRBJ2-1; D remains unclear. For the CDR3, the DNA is TGCGCCAGCAGCTTGGTACGGAACTCCTACAATGAGCAGTTCTTC. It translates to CASSLVRNSYNEQFF.